This T cell receptor (beta chain) stems from a study of early T cells in non-severe SARS-CoV-2 infection. Study in general: The sequenced material was bulk RNA from unsorted whole blood, and its chains were unpaired.

Study-wide findings and caveats: Lookups in VDJdb leaned toward anti-spike CD8 responses and missed private and CD4 specificities.

This clonotype was picked up many times. The antigen remains undetermined. In the library, individual cDNA molecules carried attached unique molecular identifiers. In TCRdb, the 5' RACE reads were re-called with MiXCR into one record per CDR3 protein. The table has roughly 64,000 distinct CDR3 sequences, about 10% seen once. After removal of 0 bases from V and 4 bases from J, the junction contained 5 bases not matched to a gene. This CDR3 comprises 15 residues. Germline V gene data show CDR1 as MNHEY and CDR2 as SVGAGI. The sequence came from an adult who was a healthcare worker with PCR-confirmed SARS-CoV-2 infection or an uninfected control (not recorded which). The sample was whole blood, taken at baseline. V and J are TRBV6-5 and TRBJ1-2; 7 bases match TRBD1. The CDR3: CASSYSMGTVYGYTF. As DNA, the CDR3 is TGTGCCAGCAGTTACTCGATGGGGACAGTCTATGGCTACACCTTC.